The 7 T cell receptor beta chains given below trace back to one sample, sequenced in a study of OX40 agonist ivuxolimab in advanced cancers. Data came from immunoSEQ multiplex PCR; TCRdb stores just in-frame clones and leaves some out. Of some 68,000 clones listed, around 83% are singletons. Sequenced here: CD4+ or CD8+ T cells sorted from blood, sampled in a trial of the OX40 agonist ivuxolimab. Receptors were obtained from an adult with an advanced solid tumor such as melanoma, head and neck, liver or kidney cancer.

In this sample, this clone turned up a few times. CDR3 sequence reads: CASSGEYSNQPQHF. CDR3 DNA: TGTGCCAGCTCAGGGGAATATAGCAATCAGCCCCAGCATTTT. The chain is built from TRBV7-9 and TRBJ1-5, with D possibly being TRBD1 (6 bases). CDR1 SEHNR and CDR2 FQNEAQ come from the germline V gene (reference sequence). The V gene lost 8 bases and the J gene lost 0 bases, with 11 bases spanning the gap. The CDR3 loop spans 14 amino acids.

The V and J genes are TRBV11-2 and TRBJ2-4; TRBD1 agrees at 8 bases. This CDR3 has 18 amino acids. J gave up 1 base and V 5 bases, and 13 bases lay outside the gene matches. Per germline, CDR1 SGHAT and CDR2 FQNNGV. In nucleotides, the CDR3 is TGTGCCAGCAGCCGCTGGACAGGGATGGGTGGGGCCAAAAACATTCAGTACTTC. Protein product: CASSRWTGMGGAKNIQYF.

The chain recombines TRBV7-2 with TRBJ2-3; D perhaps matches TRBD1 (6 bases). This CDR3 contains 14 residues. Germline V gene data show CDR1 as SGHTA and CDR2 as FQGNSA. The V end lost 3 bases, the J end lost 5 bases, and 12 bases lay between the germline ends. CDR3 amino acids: CASSFGTKLDTQYF. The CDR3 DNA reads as TGTGCCAGCAGCTTCGGGACAAAATTAGATACGCAGTATTTT.

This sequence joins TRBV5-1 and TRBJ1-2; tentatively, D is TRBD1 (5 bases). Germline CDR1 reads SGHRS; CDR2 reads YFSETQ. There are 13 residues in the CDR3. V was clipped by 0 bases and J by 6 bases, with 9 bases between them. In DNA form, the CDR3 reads TGCGCCAGCAGCTTGGACGGGGCGAATGGCTACACCTTC. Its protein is CASSLDGANGYTF.

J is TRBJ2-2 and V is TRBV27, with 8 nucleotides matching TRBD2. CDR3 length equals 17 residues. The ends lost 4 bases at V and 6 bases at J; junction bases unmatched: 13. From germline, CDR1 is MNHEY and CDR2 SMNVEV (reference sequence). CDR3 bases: TGTGCCAGCAGTTCGCGGCCCTGGACTAGCTTGGCCGGGGAGCTGTTTTTT. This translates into CASSSRPWTSLAGELFF.

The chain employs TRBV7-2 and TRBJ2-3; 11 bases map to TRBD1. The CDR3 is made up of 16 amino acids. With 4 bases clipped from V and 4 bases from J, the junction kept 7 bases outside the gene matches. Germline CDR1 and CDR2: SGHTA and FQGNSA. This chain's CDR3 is CASSSSGTGGPDTQYF. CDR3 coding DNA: TGTGCCAGCAGCTCGTCCGGGACAGGGGGTCCAGATACGCAGTATTTT. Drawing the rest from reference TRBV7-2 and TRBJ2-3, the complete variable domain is GAGVSQSPSNKVTEKGKDVELRCDPISGHTALYWYRQSLGQGLEFLIYFQGNSAPDKSGLPSDRFSAERTGGSVSTLTIQRTQQEDSAVYLCASSSSGTGGPDTQYFGPGTRLTVL.

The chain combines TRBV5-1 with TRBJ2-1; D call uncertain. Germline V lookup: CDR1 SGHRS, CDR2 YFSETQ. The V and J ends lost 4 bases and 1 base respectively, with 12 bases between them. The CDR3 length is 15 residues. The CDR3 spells CASSPYAGSYNEQFF. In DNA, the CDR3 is TGCGCCAGCAGCCCCTATGCTGGATCCTACAATGAGCAGTTCTTC.